Shown below are 30 T cell receptor beta chains from a single sample sequenced in a study of lymphopenia after photon versus proton radiotherapy. Sequenced by immunoSEQ multiplex PCR; TCRdb stores in-frame clones only, minus some. This sample carries some 64,000 clones, roughly 87% of them seen once, and the ten largest clones take 9.5% to 15%. This sample comprised peripheral blood, obtained from a patient treated with proton-based radiotherapy. The source of these receptors is a man of 80 years or more with esophageal cancer.

The chain is built from TRBV11-3 and TRBJ1-1; D remains unclear. V lost 5 bases to trimming and J lost 5 bases, with 12 bases between them. CDR3 size: 13 residues. Germline CDR1 reads SGHNT; CDR2 reads YENEEA. CDR3 bases: TGTGCCAGCAGCGCGTTCGGGGAGACTGAAGCTTTCTTT. It yields the protein CASSAFGETEAFF.

This chain uses TRBV6-5 with TRBJ2-5, with 7 bases aligning to TRBD2. J was trimmed by 7 bases and V by 1 base; bases with no gene match: 9. The CDR3 loop spans 15 amino acids. Germline V gene data show CDR1 as MNHEY and CDR2 as SVGAGI. The chain's CDR3 is CASSYLAGAWGTQYF. Written as DNA, the CDR3 is TGTGCCAGCAGTTACTTAGCGGGTGCCTGGGGGACCCAGTACTTC.

This chain connects TRBV6-6 to TRBJ1-2; 10 bases map to TRBD1. V was pared by 0 bases and J by 8 bases, with 6 bases of the junction left unmatched. Germline loops: CDR1 MNHNY, CDR2 SVGAGI (reference sequence). The CDR3 extends over 15 amino acids. CDR3 in DNA: TGTGCCAGCAGTTACTCGAGACAGGGGGCGAGGGGCTACACCTTC. Residues: CASSYSRQGARGYTF.

V is TRBV12-5 and J is TRBJ2-3, with D possibly being TRBD1 (5 bases). V lost 1 base, J lost 8 bases, and 22 bases lay in between. In germline, CDR1 is LGHNT, CDR2 FRNRAP. The CDR3 has 17 residues. The CDR3 region is CASGLARGGAALGTQYF. CDR3 DNA sequence: TGTGCTAGTGGTTTGGCTCGAGGTGGGGCAGCCCTTGGTACGCAGTATTTT.

The chain links TRBV27 to TRBJ1-4; TRBD1 might be the D (6 bases). The CDR3 contains 13 residues. Trimming shortened V by 11 bases and J by 4 bases, and 14 bases separated the two germline ends. The germline V gene encodes CDR1 MNHEY and CDR2 SMNVEV (reference sequence). The CDR3 here is CACRRGLNEKLFF. The CDR3 coding sequence is TGTGCCTGCCGCAGGGGACTTAATGAAAAACTGTTTTTT.

The chain couples TRBV7-6 to TRBJ1-5; no firm D call. The CDR3 runs 12 residues. Trimming stripped 5 bases from V and 3 bases from J, with 5 bases between. The germline V gene has CDR1 SGHVS and CDR2 FNYEAQ. The CDR3 reads CASSRSNQPQHF. In nucleotides, the CDR3 is TGTGCCAGCAGCCGCTCCAATCAGCCCCAGCATTTT.

The rearrangement uses TRBV6-5 and TRBJ2-1, with D possibly TRBD1 on 6 matching bases. Germline V gene lookup returns CDR1 MNHEY and CDR2 SVGAGI. V dropped 4 bases and J dropped 9 bases, with 10 bases sitting between them. The CDR3 loop spans 12 amino acids. The CDR3 DNA reads as TGTGCCAGCAGTTTTCAGGGGACTGAGCAGTTCTTC. This codes for CASSFQGTEQFF.

The chain is built from TRBV6-1 and TRBJ1-6; perhaps TRBD1 as D (6 bases). CDR1 and CDR2 from the germline V gene are MNHNS and SASEGT. The ends were cut back, 2 bases at V and 4 bases at J, with 9 bases in the middle. The CDR3 is 15 amino acids. For the CDR3, the DNA is TGTGCCAGCAGTGAATCGGACAGTTATAATTCACCCCTCCACTTT. Amino acid sequence: CASSESDSYNSPLHF.

This clone is categorized as medium-sized (0.01 to 0.1%). This chain links TRBV2 with TRBJ1-1; weak D call: TRBD1 (5 bases). This CDR3 has 14 residues. Germline V gene lookup returns CDR1 SNHLY and CDR2 FYNNEI. The V end lost 8 bases, the J end lost 0 bases, and 13 bases lay between the germline ends. CDR3 sequence (DNA): TGTGCCAGCGGTAGACAGCTAATGAACACTGAAGCTTTCTTT. Its translation: CASGRQLMNTEAFF.

The chain has TRBV2 and TRBJ1-6; TRBD1 matches 7 bases. Trimming cost V 5 bases and J 7 bases; bases outside gene matches: 8. In germline, CDR1 is SNHLY, CDR2 FYNNEI. This CDR3 has 15 residues. CDR3 loop: CASSPWAGGNSPLHF. The CDR3 DNA is TGTGCCAGCAGTCCCTGGGCAGGGGGAAATTCACCCCTCCACTTT. The full variable domain, rest sourced from reference TRBV2 and TRBJ1-6, is EPEVTQTPSHQVTQMGQEVILRCVPISNHLYFYWYRQILGQKVEFLVSFYNNEISEKSEIFDDQFSVERPDGSNFTLKIRSTKLEDSAMYFCASSPWAGGNSPLHFGNGTRLTVT.

A single count supports this clone. The rearrangement uses TRBV5-6 and TRBJ1-1; possibly TRBD1 for D (5 bases). Germline V gene lookup returns CDR1 SGHDT and CDR2 YYEEEE. V was pared by 3 bases and J by 7 bases, with 16 bases between. The CDR3 is 14 residues long. This CDR3 reads CASSSRGVQGEAFF. The CDR3 DNA follows: TGTGCCAGCAGCTCCCGGGGCGTTCAGGGTGAAGCTTTCTTT.

In DNA form, the CDR3 reads TGTGCCAGCAGCTCAAACCCTGGGACTCCCTACGAGCAGTACTTC. Protein: CASSSNPGTPYEQYF. The V gene is TRBV11-2, the J gene TRBJ2-7; possibly TRBD2 for D (6 bases). V was shortened by 4 bases and J by 2 bases, with 15 bases between the two germline ends. Looked up from germline, CDR1 is SGHAT and CDR2 is FQNNGV. CDR3 length equals 15 residues.

The chain recombines TRBV19 with TRBJ1-2; the D is unclear. The CDR3 is made up of 12 amino acids. Trimming left V 1 base short and J 3 bases short, with 3 bases between. Germline CDR1 and CDR2: LNHDA and SQIVND (reference sequence). CDR3 in amino acids: CASSIADYGYTF. CDR3 sequence (DNA): TGTGCCAGTAGTATAGCAGACTATGGCTACACCTTC.

The chain carries TRBV29-1 and TRBJ1-1; TRBD1 is a possible D gene (5 bases). This CDR3 spans 12 amino acids. Germline loops: CDR1 SQVTM, CDR2 ANQGSEA. The CDR3 DNA reads TGCAGTTCCTCGGTCGGGGGTACTGAAGCTTTCTTT. Translated, it gives CSSSVGGTEAFF.

The chain has TRBV10-3 and TRBJ2-1; possible D gene TRBD2, 6 bases. The V and J ends lost 8 bases and 2 bases respectively, with 25 bases between them. Looked up from germline, CDR1 is ENHRY and CDR2 is SYGVKD. CDR3 length equals 18 residues. The CDR3 nucleotides read TGTGCCATCGGACGCACTAGCTCCAACCTCAATCCCTACAATGAGCAGTTCTTC. Protein sequence: CAIGRTSSNLNPYNEQFF.

The chain has TRBV2 and TRBJ1-1; D may be TRBD1 (6 bases). This CDR3 comprises 13 residues. The germline V gene encodes CDR1 SNHLY and CDR2 FYNNEI. Trimming left V 6 bases short and J 3 bases short, with 11 bases between. CDR3 region: CASSTTGYTEAFF. CDR3 coding DNA: TGTGCCAGCAGCACAACAGGGTACACTGAAGCTTTCTTT.

The chain is built from TRBV7-9 and TRBJ1-2; TRBD1 matches 8 bases. This CDR3 is 15 amino acids long. Losses at the gene ends were 5 bases for V and 1 base for J; bases not matched to a gene: 6. Per the germline V gene, CDR1 is SEHNR and CDR2 is FQNEAQ (reference sequence). The DNA of the CDR3 is TGTGCCAGCAGCCCCGGACAGGGACATAACTATGGCTACACCTTC. This encodes CASSPGQGHNYGYTF.

This clone has only a few counts. V gene TRBV19 combines with J gene TRBJ2-1; D is perhaps TRBD1 or TRBD2 (5 bases each). Between the trimmed V and J ends, which lost 3 bases and 8 bases, there was a span of 5 bases. This CDR3 region has 11 residues. Germline V gene sequence: CDR1 LNHDA, CDR2 SQIVND (reference sequence). This CDR3 is CASSMGDEQFF. The DNA for the CDR3 is TGTGCCAGTAGTATGGGGGATGAGCAGTTCTTC. The whole variable domain, filled in from reference TRBV19 and TRBJ2-1, reads DGGITQSPKYLFRKEGQNVTLSCEQNLNHDAMYWYRQDPGQGLRLIYYSQIVNDFQKGDIAEGYSVSREKKESFPLTVTSAQKNPTAFYLCASSMGDEQFFGPGTRLTVL.

In this sample, this clone turned up a few times. Compared with germline, one end of the junction differs, possibly owing to a read error. The V and J genes are TRBV5-6 and TRBJ1-1, with D uncertain. The CDR3 spans 12 residues. Looked up from germline, CDR1 is SGHDT and CDR2 is YYEEEE. CDR3 in amino acids: CASSLEEAEAFF. As DNA, the CDR3 is TGTGCCAGCAGCTTGGAGGAGGCTGAGGCTTTCTTT. The full variable domain, in which reference TRBV5-6 and TRBJ1-1 provide the parts outside the CDR3, is DAGVTQSPTHLIKTRGQQVTLRCSPKSGHDTVSWYQQALGQGPQFIFQYYEEEERQRGNFPDRFSGHQFPNYSSELNVNALLLGDSALYLCASSLEEAEAFFGQGTRLTVV.

The V gene is TRBV7-9, the J gene TRBJ2-4; the match to TRBD2 covers 7 bases. The germline CDR1 and CDR2 sequences are SEHNR and FQNEAQ (reference sequence). J lost 0 bases, V lost 2 bases, and 7 bases had no gene match. CDR3 length: 17 amino acids. The CDR3 DNA sequence: TGTGCCAGCAGCTTATTTGGGGAGGGCTTAGCCAAAAACATTCAGTACTTC. Translating gives CASSLFGEGLAKNIQYF.

The chain couples TRBV2 to TRBJ2-7; tentatively, D is TRBD1 or TRBD2 (5 bases each). The CDR3 spans 15 residues. Germline assignment: CDR1 SNHLY and CDR2 FYNNEI. Trimming pared 7 bases from V and 1 base from J, leaving 17 bases between. CDR3 sequence reads: CASKEDTSASYEQYF. DNA of the CDR3: TGTGCCAGCAAGGAGGACACGAGCGCGTCCTACGAGCAGTACTTC.

The V gene is TRBV7-9, the J gene TRBJ2-5; D uncertain. Deletions cut 8 bases from V and 6 bases from J, with 7 bases between. This CDR3 has 10 amino acids. Germline V CDR1 and CDR2: SEHNR, FQNEAQ (reference sequence). CDR3 DNA sequence: TGTGCCAGCGCGGCCAAGACCCAGTACTTC. Protein product: CASAAKTQYF. Supplemented by reference TRBV7-9 and TRBJ2-5, the full variable domain reads DTGVSQNPRHKITKRGQNVTFRCDPISEHNRLYWYRQTLGQGPEFLTYFQNEAQLEKSRLLSDRFSAERPKGSFSTLEIQRTEQGDSAMYLCASAAKTQYFGPGTRLLVL.

The CDR3 spells CASSATGGRSSGANVLTF. In nucleotides, the CDR3 is TGTGCCAGCAGCGCCACAGGGGGAAGGTCCTCTGGGGCCAACGTCCTGACTTTC. This chain uses TRBV9 with TRBJ2-6; 8 bases are shared with TRBD1. With 3 bases clipped from V and 0 bases from J, the junction kept 8 bases outside the gene matches. This CDR3 has 18 residues. Germline V gene sequence: CDR1 SGDLS, CDR2 YYNGEE.

This chain connects TRBV19 to TRBJ2-7, with D possibly matching TRBD1 (6 bases). Germline CDR1 is LNHDA and CDR2 is SQIVND (reference sequence). The CDR3 runs 15 residues. V shed 5 bases and J shed 5 bases, with 19 bases lying between them. The CDR3 coding sequence is TGTGCCAGTAGTCGAGGGACAATATCAGCCAACGAGCAGTACTTC. Its translation is CASSRGTISANEQYF.

V and J are TRBV7-6 and TRBJ2-1; D gene ambiguous. The CDR3 loop spans 17 amino acids. Germline CDR1 is SGHVS and CDR2 is FNYEAQ. V was shortened by 1 base and J by 2 bases, with 15 bases between the two germline ends. Written as DNA, the CDR3 is TGTGCCAGCAGCTTAGGGCTGGTGGTTTACCCCTACAATGAGCAGTTCTTC. Its protein product is CASSLGLVVYPYNEQFF.

Many counts were recorded for this clone. The V gene is TRBV27, the J gene TRBJ1-1; D is uncertain. Germline values: CDR1 MNHEY, CDR2 SMNVEV (reference sequence). There are 13 residues in the CDR3. V shed 2 bases and J shed 7 bases, with 11 bases lying between them. The CDR3 region has the DNA TGTGCCAGCAGTTTACGGAGTACCCTTGAAGCTTTCTTT. This codes for CASSLRSTLEAFF.

The chain is built from TRBV4-2 and TRBJ1-6; tentative D call: TRBD1 (5 bases). The germline CDR1 and CDR2 sequences are LGHNA and YNFKEQ. Trimming stripped 10 bases from V and 7 bases from J, with 20 bases between. CDR3 length: 15 residues. The CDR3 region is CATKGSTVTNSPLHF. CDR3 DNA: TGTGCCACCAAGGGCTCGACAGTCACAAATTCACCCCTCCACTTT.

J is TRBJ2-7 and V is TRBV28; no clear D gene. This CDR3 spans 14 amino acids. With 5 bases removed from V and 2 bases from J, the gap between germline ends came to 13 bases. Germline V gene data show CDR1 as MDHEN and CDR2 as SYDVKM. As DNA, the CDR3 is TGTGCCAGCAGTCCTAAGGGCTACACCTACGAGCAGTACTTC. This codes for CASSPKGYTYEQYF.

J is TRBJ2-7 and V is TRBV2; no clear D gene. The CDR3 totals 13 residues. The V gene's germline CDR1 is SNHLY and CDR2 FYNNEI. Deletions cut 7 bases from V and 2 bases from J, with 12 bases between. The CDR3 nucleotides read TGTGCCAGCAAGACCGGGCCACCCTACGAGCAGTACTTC. Its translation: CASKTGPPYEQYF.

The chain employs TRBV7-9 and TRBJ2-5; D may be TRBD1 (5 bases). The V gene's germline CDR1 is SEHNR and CDR2 FQNEAQ (reference sequence). The CDR3 spans 13 residues. V was pared by 5 bases and J by 5 bases, with 12 bases between. The CDR3 region is CASSEGVPETQYF. The DNA for the CDR3 is TGTGCCAGCAGCGAAGGGGTCCCCGAGACCCAGTACTTC.